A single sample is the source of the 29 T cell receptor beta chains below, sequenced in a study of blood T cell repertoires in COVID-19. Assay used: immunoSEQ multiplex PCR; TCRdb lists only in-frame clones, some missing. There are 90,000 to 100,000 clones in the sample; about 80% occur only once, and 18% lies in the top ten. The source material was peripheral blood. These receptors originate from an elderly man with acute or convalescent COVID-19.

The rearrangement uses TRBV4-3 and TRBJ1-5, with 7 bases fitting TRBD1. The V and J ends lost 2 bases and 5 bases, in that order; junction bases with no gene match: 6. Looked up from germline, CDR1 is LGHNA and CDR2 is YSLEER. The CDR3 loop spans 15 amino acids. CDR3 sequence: CASSQSRGTDQPQHF. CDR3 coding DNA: TGCGCCAGCAGCCAATCTCGCGGGACAGATCAGCCCCAGCATTTT.

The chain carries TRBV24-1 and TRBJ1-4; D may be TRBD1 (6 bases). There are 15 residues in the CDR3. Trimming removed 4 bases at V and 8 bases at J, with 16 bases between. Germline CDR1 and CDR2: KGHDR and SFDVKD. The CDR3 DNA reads TGTGCCACCAGTGACTCCGGGGGGCTAGGCGAAAAACTGTTTTTT. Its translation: CATSDSGGLGEKLFF.

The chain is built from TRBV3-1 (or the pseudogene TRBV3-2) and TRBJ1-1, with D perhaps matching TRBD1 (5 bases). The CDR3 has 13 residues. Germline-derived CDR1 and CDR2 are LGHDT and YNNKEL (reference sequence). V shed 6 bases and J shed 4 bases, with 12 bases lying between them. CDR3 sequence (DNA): TGTGCCAGCAGGGCCGGGGGAGGCACTGAAGCTTTCTTT. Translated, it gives CASRAGGGTEAFF.

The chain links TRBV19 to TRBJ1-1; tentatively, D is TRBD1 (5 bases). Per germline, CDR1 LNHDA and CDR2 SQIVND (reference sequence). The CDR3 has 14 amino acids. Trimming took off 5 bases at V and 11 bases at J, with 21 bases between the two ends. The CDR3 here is CASSPEGTPYGAFF. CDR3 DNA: TGTGCCAGTAGTCCGGAGGGGACCCCTTACGGGGCTTTCTTT. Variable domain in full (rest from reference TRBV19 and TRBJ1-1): DGGITQSPKYLFRKEGQNVTLSCEQNLNHDAMYWYRQDPGQGLRLIYYSQIVNDFQKGDIAEGYSVSREKKESFPLTVTSAQKNPTAFYLCASSPEGTPYGAFFGQGTRLTVV.

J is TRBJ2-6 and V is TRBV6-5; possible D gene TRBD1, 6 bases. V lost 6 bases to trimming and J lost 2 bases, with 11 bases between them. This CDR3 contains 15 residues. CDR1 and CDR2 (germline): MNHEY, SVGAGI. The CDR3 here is CASSRAGAGANVLTF. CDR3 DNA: TGTGCCAGCAGCCGCGCAGGGGCTGGGGCCAACGTCCTGACTTTC.

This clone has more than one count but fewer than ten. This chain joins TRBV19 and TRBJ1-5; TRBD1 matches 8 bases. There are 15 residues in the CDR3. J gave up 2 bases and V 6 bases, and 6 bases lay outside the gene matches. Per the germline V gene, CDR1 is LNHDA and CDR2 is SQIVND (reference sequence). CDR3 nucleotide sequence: TGTGCCAGTAGACCCGACAGGGGAGGCAATCAGCCCCAGCATTTT. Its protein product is CASRPDRGGNQPQHF.

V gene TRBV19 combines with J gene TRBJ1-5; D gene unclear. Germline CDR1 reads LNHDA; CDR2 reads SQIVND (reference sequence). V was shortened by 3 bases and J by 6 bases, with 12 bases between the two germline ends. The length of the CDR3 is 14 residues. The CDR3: CASSIPGRGQPQHF. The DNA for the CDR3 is TGTGCCAGTAGTATCCCCGGCCGAGGTCAGCCCCAGCATTTT.

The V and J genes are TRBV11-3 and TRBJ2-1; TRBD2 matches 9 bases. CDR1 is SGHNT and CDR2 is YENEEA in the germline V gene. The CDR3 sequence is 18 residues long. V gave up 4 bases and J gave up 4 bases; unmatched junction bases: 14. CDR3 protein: CASSSSLSLAGSYNEQFF. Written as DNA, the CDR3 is TGTGCCAGCAGCTCCTCCCTAAGTCTAGCGGGGTCTTACAATGAGCAGTTCTTC. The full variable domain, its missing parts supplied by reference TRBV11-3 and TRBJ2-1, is EAGVVQSPRYKIIEKKQPVAFWCNPISGHNTLYWYLQNLGQGPELLIRYENEEAVDDSQLPKDRFSAERLKGVDSTLKIQPAELGDSAVYLCASSSSLSLAGSYNEQFFGPGTRLTVL.

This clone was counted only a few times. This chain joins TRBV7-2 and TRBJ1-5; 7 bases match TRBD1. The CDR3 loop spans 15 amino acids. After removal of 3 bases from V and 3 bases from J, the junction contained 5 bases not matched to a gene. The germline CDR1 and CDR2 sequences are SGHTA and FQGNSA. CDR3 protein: CASSFYRGINQPQHF. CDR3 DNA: TGTGCCAGCAGCTTCTACAGGGGAATCAATCAGCCCCAGCATTTT.

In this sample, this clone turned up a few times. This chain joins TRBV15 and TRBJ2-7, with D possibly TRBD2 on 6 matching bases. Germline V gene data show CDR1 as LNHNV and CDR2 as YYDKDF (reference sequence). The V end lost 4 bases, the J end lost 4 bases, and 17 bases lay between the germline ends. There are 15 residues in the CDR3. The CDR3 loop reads CATSIGTSLSYEQYF. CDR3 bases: TGTGCCACCAGCATCGGCACTAGCTTATCTTACGAGCAGTACTTC.

CDR3 coding DNA: TGTGCCAGCAGCCCTAGGGGGGGCTATAATTCACCCCTCCACTTT. It is translated as CASSPRGGYNSPLHF. The chain joins TRBV5-5 to TRBJ1-6; TRBD1 might be the D (6 bases). The CDR3 has 15 residues. V shed 4 bases and J shed 3 bases, with 11 bases lying between them. The germline V gene encodes CDR1 SGHKS and CDR2 YYEKEE (reference sequence).

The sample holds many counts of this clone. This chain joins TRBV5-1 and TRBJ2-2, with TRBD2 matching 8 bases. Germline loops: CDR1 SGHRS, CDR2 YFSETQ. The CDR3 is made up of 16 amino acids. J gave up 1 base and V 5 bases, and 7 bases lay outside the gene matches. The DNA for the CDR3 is TGCGCCAGCAGTCGGGCGGGGGGCCAGAACACCGGGGAGCTGTTTTTT. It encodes CASSRAGGQNTGELFF.

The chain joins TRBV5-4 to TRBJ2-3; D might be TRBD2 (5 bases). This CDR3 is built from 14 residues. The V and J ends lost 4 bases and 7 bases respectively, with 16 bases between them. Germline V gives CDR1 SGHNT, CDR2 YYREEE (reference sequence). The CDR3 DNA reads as TGTGCCAGCAGCCCCGAGGGTGTGGGATATACGCAGTATTTT. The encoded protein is CASSPEGVGYTQYF.

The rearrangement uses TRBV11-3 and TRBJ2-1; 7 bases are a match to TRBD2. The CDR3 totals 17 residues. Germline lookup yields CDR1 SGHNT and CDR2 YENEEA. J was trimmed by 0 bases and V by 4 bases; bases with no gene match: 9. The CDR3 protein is CASSSKSGKSSYNEQFF. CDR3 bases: TGTGCCAGCAGCTCCAAGAGCGGGAAGAGCTCCTACAATGAGCAGTTCTTC.

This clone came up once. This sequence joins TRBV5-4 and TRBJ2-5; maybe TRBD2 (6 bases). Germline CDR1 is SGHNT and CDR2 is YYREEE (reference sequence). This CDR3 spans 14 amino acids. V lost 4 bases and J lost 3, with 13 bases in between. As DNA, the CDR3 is TGTGCCAGCAGCCAGAAAATAGCGGAAGAGACCCAGTACTTC. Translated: CASSQKIAEETQYF.

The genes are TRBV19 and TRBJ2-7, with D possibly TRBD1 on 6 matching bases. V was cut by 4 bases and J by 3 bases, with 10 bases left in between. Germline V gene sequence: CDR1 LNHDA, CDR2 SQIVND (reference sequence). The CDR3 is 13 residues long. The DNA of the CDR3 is TGTGCCAGTAGTAGGCAGGGGAACTACGAGCAGTACTTC. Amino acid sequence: CASSRQGNYEQYF.

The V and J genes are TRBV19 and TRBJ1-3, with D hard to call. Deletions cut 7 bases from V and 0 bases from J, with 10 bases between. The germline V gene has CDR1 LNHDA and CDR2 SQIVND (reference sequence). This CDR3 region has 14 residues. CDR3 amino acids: CASTRGSSGNTIYF. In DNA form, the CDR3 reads TGTGCCAGTACCCGTGGGAGCTCTGGAAACACCATATATTTT.

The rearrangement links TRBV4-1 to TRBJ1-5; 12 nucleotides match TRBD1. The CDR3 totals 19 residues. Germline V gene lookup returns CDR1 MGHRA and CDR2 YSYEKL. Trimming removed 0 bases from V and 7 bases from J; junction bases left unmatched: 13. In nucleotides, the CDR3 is TGCGCCAGCAGCCAAGATAAGGAGGGACAGGGGGCCAACGGCCAGCCCCAGCATTTT. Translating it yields CASSQDKEGQGANGQPQHF.

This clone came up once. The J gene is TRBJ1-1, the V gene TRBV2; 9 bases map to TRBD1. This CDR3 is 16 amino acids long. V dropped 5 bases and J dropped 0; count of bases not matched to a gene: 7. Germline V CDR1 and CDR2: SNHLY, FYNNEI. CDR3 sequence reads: CASSSGTGLMNTEAFF. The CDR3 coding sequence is TGTGCCAGCAGTTCCGGGACAGGGCTTATGAACACTGAAGCTTTCTTT.

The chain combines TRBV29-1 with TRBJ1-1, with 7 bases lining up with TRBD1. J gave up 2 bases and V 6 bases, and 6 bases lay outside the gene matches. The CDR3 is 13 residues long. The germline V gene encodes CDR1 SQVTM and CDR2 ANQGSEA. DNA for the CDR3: TGCAGCGTCGGAGGGGGCGTTAACACTGAAGCTTTCTTT. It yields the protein CSVGGGVNTEAFF.

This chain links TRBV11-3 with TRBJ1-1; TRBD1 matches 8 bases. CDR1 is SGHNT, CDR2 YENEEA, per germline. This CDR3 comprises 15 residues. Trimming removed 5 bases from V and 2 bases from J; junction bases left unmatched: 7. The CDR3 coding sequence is TGTGCCAGCAGCCCTGGACAGGGACGTAACACTGAAGCTTTCTTT. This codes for CASSPGQGRNTEAFF. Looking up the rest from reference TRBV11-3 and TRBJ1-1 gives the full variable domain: EAGVVQSPRYKIIEKKQPVAFWCNPISGHNTLYWYLQNLGQGPELLIRYENEEAVDDSQLPKDRFSAERLKGVDSTLKIQPAELGDSAVYLCASSPGQGRNTEAFFGQGTRLTVV.

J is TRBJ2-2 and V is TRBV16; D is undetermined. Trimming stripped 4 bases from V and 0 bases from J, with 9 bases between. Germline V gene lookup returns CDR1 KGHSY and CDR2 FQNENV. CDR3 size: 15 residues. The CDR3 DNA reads TGTGCCAGCAGCCTGCAGGTAACGAACACCGGGGAGCTGTTTTTT. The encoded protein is CASSLQVTNTGELFF.

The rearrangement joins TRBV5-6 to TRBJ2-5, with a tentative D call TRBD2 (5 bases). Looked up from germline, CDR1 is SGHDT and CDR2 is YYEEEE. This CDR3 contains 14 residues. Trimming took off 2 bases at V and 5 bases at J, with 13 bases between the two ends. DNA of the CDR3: TGTGCCAGCAGCTTAGGAAGCCCGGGGGAGACCCAGTACTTC. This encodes CASSLGSPGETQYF.

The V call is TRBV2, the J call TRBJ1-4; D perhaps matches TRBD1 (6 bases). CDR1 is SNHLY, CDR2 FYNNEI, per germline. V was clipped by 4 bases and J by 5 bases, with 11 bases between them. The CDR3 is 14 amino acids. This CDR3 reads CASSVGRGNEKLFF. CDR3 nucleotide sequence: TGTGCCAGCAGTGTGGGTAGGGGGAATGAAAAACTGTTTTTT.

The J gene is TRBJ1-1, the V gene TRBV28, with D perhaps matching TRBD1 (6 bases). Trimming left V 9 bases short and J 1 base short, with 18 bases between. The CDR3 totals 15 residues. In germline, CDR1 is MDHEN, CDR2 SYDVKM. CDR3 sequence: CASTSWGHQNTEAFF. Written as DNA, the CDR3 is TGTGCCAGTACCTCGTGGGGACACCAGAACACTGAAGCTTTCTTT.

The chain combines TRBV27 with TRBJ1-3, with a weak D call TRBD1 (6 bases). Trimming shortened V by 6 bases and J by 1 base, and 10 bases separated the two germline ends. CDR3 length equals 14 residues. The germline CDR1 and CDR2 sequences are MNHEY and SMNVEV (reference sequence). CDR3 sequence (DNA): TGTGCCAGCAGGTCCACAGGGTCTGGAAACACCATATATTTT. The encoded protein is CASRSTGSGNTIYF.

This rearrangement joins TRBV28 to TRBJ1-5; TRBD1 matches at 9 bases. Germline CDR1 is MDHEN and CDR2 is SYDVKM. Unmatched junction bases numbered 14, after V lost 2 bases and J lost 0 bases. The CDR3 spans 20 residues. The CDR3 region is CASSLEGAGTGTYSNQPQHF. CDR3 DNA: TGTGCCAGCAGTTTAGAAGGAGCGGGGACAGGGACTTATAGCAATCAGCCCCAGCATTTT.

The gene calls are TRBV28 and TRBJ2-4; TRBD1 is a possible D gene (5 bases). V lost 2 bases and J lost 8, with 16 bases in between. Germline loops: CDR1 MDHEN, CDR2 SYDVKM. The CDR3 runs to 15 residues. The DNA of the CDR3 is TGTGCCAGCAGTTTAGGTCTGGGCAGGGTAGACATTCAGTACTTC. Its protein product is CASSLGLGRVDIQYF.

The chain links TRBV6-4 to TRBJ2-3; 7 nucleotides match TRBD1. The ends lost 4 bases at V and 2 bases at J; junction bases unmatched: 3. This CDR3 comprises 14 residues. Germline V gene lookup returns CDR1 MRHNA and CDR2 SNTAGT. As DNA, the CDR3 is TGTGCCAGCAGTGGGGACAGCAACACAGATACGCAGTATTTT. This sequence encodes CASSGDSNTDTQYF.